Following are 18 T cell receptor beta chains from one sample sequenced in a study of blood T cells in healthy people across ages. Next came a second PCR, run for about 6 to 12 cycles, which used a sample-barcoded 5' primer along with a J-beta primer mix. MiXCR, run by TCRdb on the 5' RACE reads, gives a single entry per CDR3 protein. The profile shows 1.5 million to 2 million distinct CDR3 sequences, roughly 49% of them singletons. The sequenced sample was blood. The receptor set was obtained from a woman in her forties in good health.

This chain uses TRBV20-1 with TRBJ1-1; no firm D call. Trimming removed 0 bases at V and 1 base at J, with 12 bases between. Germline V CDR1 and CDR2: DFQATT, SNEGSKA (reference sequence). The CDR3 extends over 15 amino acids. The CDR3: CSARDKGLKNTEAFF. In DNA form, the CDR3 reads TGCAGTGCTAGAGATAAAGGGCTCAAGAACACTGAAGCTTTCTTT.

In its sample, this clonotype was seen a few times. The genes are TRBV27 and TRBJ1-2; no definite D call. The CDR3 contains 15 residues. V gave up 3 bases and J gave up 1 base, with 12 bases separating them. Germline CDR1 and CDR2: MNHEY and SMNVEV (reference sequence). The CDR3 loop is CASSFAARNNYGYTF. The CDR3 DNA follows: TGTGCCAGCAGTTTTGCGGCCAGAAATAACTATGGCTACACCTTC.

This clonotype appeared once. The V call is TRBV20-1, the J call TRBJ2-5; D is perhaps TRBD2 (7 bases). Germline loops: CDR1 DFQATT, CDR2 SNEGSKA (reference sequence). V was shortened by 1 base and J by 13 bases, with 16 bases between the two germline ends. This CDR3 contains 12 residues. The CDR3 DNA follows: TGCAGTGCTAGAGGCGGGGGCTACGAGCGGTACTTC. Encoded protein: CSARGGGYERYF.

Only a few counts were recorded for this clonotype. The V and J genes are TRBV10-3 and TRBJ1-5; 7 bases map to TRBD1. CDR1 and CDR2 from the germline V gene are ENHRY and SYGVKD. With V trimmed by 6 bases and J by 5 bases, 10 bases remained unmatched. The CDR3 is made up of 15 amino acids. CDR3 residues: CAISQGGRIDQPQHF. The CDR3 DNA is TGTGCCATCAGCCAGGGGGGTAGGATCGATCAGCCCCAGCATTTT.

The chain links TRBV6-2 or TRBV6-3 to TRBJ2-7; D unclear. The germline gives CDR1 MNHEY, CDR2 SVGEGT. The CDR3 covers 13 residues. V shed 5 bases and J shed 2 bases, with 10 bases lying between them. In DNA, the CDR3 is TGTGCCAGCAGTCTGGAAATTACCTACGAGCAGTACTTC. Translated, it gives CASSLEITYEQYF.

V usage is TRBV12-3 or TRBV12-4 and J usage is TRBJ2-6, with D possibly matching TRBD1 (6 bases). This CDR3 is built from 17 residues. Between the trimmed V and J ends, which lost 3 bases and 2 bases, there was a span of 14 bases. The CDR3: CASSFVQGEAGANVLTF. For the CDR3, the DNA is TGTGCCAGCAGTTTTGTACAGGGAGAGGCTGGGGCCAACGTCCTGACTTTC.

This rearrangement joins TRBV4-3 to TRBJ2-3, with 9 bases fitting TRBD2. Germline CDR1 reads LGHNA; CDR2 reads YSLEER. With V trimmed by 0 bases and J by 0 bases, 7 bases remained unmatched. CDR3 size: 18 residues. This chain's CDR3 is CASSQEAASGVSTDTQYF. The CDR3 bases are TGCGCCAGCAGCCAAGAAGCGGCTAGCGGGGTGAGCACAGATACGCAGTATTTT.

This clonotype was seen ten or more times. The V gene is TRBV4-3, the J gene TRBJ2-1, with TRBD2 matching 11 bases. Germline CDR1 and CDR2: LGHNA and YSLEER. The J segment lost 5 bases and the V segment lost 3 bases, leaving 3 bases of the junction unmatched. This CDR3 spans 15 amino acids. CDR3 sequence (DNA): TGCGCCAGCAGCCAGGGGACTAGCGGAAACAATGAGCAGTTCTTC. It encodes CASSQGTSGNNEQFF.

The CDR3 nucleotides are TGTGCCAGCAGTCCCGGACCGGGAAGCTCCTATAATTCACCCCTCCACTTT. Amino acid sequence: CASSPGPGSSYNSPLHF. The rearrangement joins TRBV28 to TRBJ1-6; unclear D gene. In germline, CDR1 is MDHEN, CDR2 SYDVKM. Trimming shortened V by 5 bases and J by 0 bases, and 14 bases separated the two germline ends. This CDR3 contains 17 residues.

The chain carries TRBV2 and TRBJ2-4; the match to TRBD1 covers 10 bases. The CDR3 covers 17 residues. The V and J ends lost 6 bases and 1 base, in that order; junction bases with no gene match: 9. Germline V gives CDR1 SNHLY, CDR2 FYNNEI. The CDR3 DNA reads TGTGCCAGCAGCGTCCCGGGACAGGGGTCGGCCAAAAACATTCAGTACTTC. It codes for CASSVPGQGSAKNIQYF. Looking up the rest from reference TRBV2 and TRBJ2-4 gives the full variable domain: EPEVTQTPSHQVTQMGQEVILRCVPISNHLYFYWYRQILGQKVEFLVSFYNNEISEKSEIFDDQFSVERPDGSNFTLKIRSTKLEDSAMYFCASSVPGQGSAKNIQYFGAGTRLSVL.

The V gene is TRBV7-9, the J gene TRBJ2-2; D remains unclear. V was clipped by 4 bases and J by 6 bases, with 3 bases between them. This CDR3 is 11 amino acids long. The V gene's germline CDR1 is SEHNR and CDR2 FQNEAQ (reference sequence). The CDR3 nucleotides read TGTGCCAGCAGCTATCCCGGGGAGCTGTTTTTT. Protein sequence: CASSYPGELFF.

In regard to this clonotype: Relative to the germline gene, one junction end is altered; a read error may explain this. V usage is TRBV27 and J usage is TRBJ2-7; D gene ambiguous. This CDR3 is built from 12 residues. CDR1 and CDR2 from the germline V gene are MNHEY and SMNVEV (reference sequence). CDR3 coding DNA: TGTGCCGGCAGTTTATTAGGGTACGAGCAGTACTTC. Encoded protein: CAGSLLGYEQYF.

In its sample, this clonotype was seen once. This chain connects TRBV4-3 to TRBJ2-3; D perhaps matches TRBD1 (6 bases). Germline V CDR1 and CDR2: LGHNA, YSLEER. The CDR3 loop spans 15 amino acids. Trimming cost V 5 bases and J 2 bases, with 14 bases left between them. The CDR3 DNA sequence: TGCGCCAGCAGCGATCTACAGGGTACCACAGATACGCAGTATTTT. Its translation is CASSDLQGTTDTQYF.

The chain links TRBV29-1 to TRBJ2-7; a weak D match, TRBD2 (7 bases). The DNA end favors TRBJ2-5, so the J call may be wrong. CDR3 size: 15 residues. Germline CDR1 is SQVTM and CDR2 is ANQGSEA. In DNA, the CDR3 is TGCAGCGTTGATGCTAACGGGGGGCGAGGAGAGACCCAGTACTTC. Residues: CSVDANGGRGETQYF.

To note about this clonotype: A read error may account for a junction end that differs from germline. The chain joins TRBV7-9 to TRBJ2-4, with D perhaps being TRBD1 or TRBD2 (5 bases each). Judging by the DNA end, TRBJ2-5 fits better; the J call may be wrong. This CDR3 contains 14 residues. Germline loops: CDR1 SEHNR, CDR2 FQNEAQ (reference sequence). The DNA of the CDR3 is TGTGCCAGCGGCTTTTGGGACGGAAAAGAGACCCAGTACTTC. Translating it yields CASGFWDGKETQYF.

The chain links TRBV10-3 to TRBJ2-1; D ambiguous. Germline V gene data show CDR1 as ENHRY and CDR2 as SYGVKD. The CDR3 has 18 residues. With 4 bases removed from V and 3 bases from J, the gap between germline ends came to 22 bases. CDR3 loop: CAISGPSHGRRDYNEQFF. CDR3 DNA: TGTGCCATCAGTGGACCCTCTCATGGGCGCCGAGACTACAATGAGCAGTTCTTC.

This chain connects TRBV12-3 or TRBV12-4 to TRBJ2-5; 9 positions agree with TRBD2. The J segment lost 2 bases and the V segment lost 5 bases, leaving 12 bases of the junction unmatched. The CDR3 sequence is 17 residues long. The CDR3 spells CASSPRLAAIPQETQYF. CDR3 nucleotide sequence: TGTGCCAGCAGTCCCAGACTAGCGGCTATACCACAAGAGACCCAGTACTTC.

The chain has TRBV2 and TRBJ2-7; a weak D match, TRBD1 (6 bases). With 4 bases removed from V and 3 bases from J, the gap between germline ends came to 10 bases. The CDR3 covers 13 residues. CDR1 is SNHLY, CDR2 FYNNEI, per germline. The CDR3 is CASSGGRGYEQYF. The DNA for the CDR3 is TGTGCCAGCAGTGGGGGCAGGGGCTACGAGCAGTACTTC. Based on the CDR3 plus reference TRBV2 and TRBJ2-7, the full variable domain is EPEVTQTPSHQVTQMGQEVILRCVPISNHLYFYWYRQILGQKVEFLVSFYNNEISEKSEIFDDQFSVERPDGSNFTLKIRSTKLEDSAMYFCASSGGRGYEQYFGPGTRLTVT.